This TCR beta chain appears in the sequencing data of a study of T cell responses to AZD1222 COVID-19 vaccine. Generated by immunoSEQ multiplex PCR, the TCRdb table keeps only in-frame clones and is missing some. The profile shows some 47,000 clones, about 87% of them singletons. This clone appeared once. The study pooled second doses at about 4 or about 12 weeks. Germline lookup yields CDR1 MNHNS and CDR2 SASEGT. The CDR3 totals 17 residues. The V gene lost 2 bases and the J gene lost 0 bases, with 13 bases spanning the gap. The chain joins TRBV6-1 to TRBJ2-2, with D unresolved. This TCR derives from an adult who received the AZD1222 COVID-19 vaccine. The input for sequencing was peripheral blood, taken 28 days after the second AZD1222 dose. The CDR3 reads CASSESPTLTNTGELFF. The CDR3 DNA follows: TGTGCCAGCAGTGAATCCCCGACTTTAACGAACACCGGGGAGCTGTTTTTT.